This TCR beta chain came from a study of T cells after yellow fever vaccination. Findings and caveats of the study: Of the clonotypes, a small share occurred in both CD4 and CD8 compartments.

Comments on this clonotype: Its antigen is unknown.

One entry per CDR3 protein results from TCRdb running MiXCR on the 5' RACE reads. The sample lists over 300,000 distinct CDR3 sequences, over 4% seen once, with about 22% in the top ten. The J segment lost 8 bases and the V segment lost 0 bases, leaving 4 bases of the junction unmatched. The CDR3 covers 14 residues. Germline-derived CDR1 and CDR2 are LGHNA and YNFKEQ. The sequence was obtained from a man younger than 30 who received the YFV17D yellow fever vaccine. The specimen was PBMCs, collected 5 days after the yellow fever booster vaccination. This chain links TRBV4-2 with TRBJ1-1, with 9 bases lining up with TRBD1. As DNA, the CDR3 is TGTGCCAGCAGCCAAGAGTCGGGACAGGGCGAAGCTTTCTTT. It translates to CASSQESGQGEAFF.